Each of the 25 T cell receptor beta chains below was sequenced from the same sample in a study of blood T cell repertoires in COVID-19. Profiled with immunoSEQ multiplex PCR; TCRdb holds only in-frame clones, not every one. The table shows under 150,000 clones, with 80% to 90% occurring only once. Sequencing was performed on peripheral blood. These TCRs come from a man in his forties or fifties with active COVID-19.

The chain links TRBV11-2 to TRBJ1-1; tentatively, D is TRBD1 (6 bases). Germline lookup yields CDR1 SGHAT and CDR2 FQNNGV. V lost 7 bases and J 1 base, leaving 16 bases between the germline ends. The length of the CDR3 is 15 residues. CDR3 sequence: CASNPIWGPNTEAFF. CDR3 bases: TGTGCCAGCAATCCAATCTGGGGGCCGAACACTGAAGCTTTCTTT.

This chain links TRBV6-6 with TRBJ2-2; weak D call: TRBD1 (7 bases). The CDR3 totals 15 residues. V lost 6 bases and J lost 5, with 16 bases in between. CDR1 and CDR2 (germline): MNHNY, SVGAGI (reference sequence). CDR3 DNA: TGTGCCAGCAGCCCGCCAGGGGGGCGGACCGGGGAGCTGTTTTTT. Amino acids: CASSPPGGRTGELFF.

The chain couples TRBV19 to TRBJ1-5, with D possibly matching TRBD1 (5 bases). Trimming shortened V by 1 base and J by 2 bases, and 6 bases separated the two germline ends. Germline V gene sequence: CDR1 LNHDA, CDR2 SQIVND (reference sequence). This CDR3 is built from 14 residues. The CDR3 sequence: CASSIVGGNQPQHF. CDR3 sequence (DNA): TGTGCCAGTAGTATAGTAGGGGGCAATCAGCCCCAGCATTTT.

This rearrangement joins TRBV3-1 (or the pseudogene TRBV3-2) to TRBJ2-1, with 9 nucleotides matching TRBD1. V was clipped by 8 bases and J by 0 bases; unmatched bases: 11. The CDR3 is 17 residues long. Germline CDR1 and CDR2: LGHDT and YNNKEL (reference sequence). The CDR3 nucleotides are TGTGCCAGCGGTCGGACAGGGGTGGGCAGCTCCTACAATGAGCAGTTCTTC. Translating gives CASGRTGVGSSYNEQFF.

The rearrangement joins TRBV6-1 to TRBJ1-2; possible D gene TRBD1, 6 bases. V was clipped by 0 bases and J by 5 bases, with 13 bases between them. Germline V gene sequence: CDR1 MNHNS, CDR2 SASEGT. The CDR3 is 15 residues long. The CDR3 sequence: CASSEAATGLYGYTF. The CDR3 DNA is TGTGCCAGCAGTGAAGCCGCGACAGGCCTATATGGCTACACCTTC.

The V and J genes are TRBV6-5 and TRBJ2-1; no definite D call. Trimming shortened V by 11 bases and J by 5 bases, and 13 bases separated the two germline ends. Germline V gives CDR1 MNHEY, CDR2 SVGAGI. The CDR3 length is 12 residues. The CDR3 reads CAGSPTHNEQFF. The CDR3 DNA reads as TGTGCCGGCTCACCCACCCACAATGAGCAGTTCTTC.

The chain carries TRBV28 and TRBJ1-3, with D tentatively TRBD1 (5 bases). CDR1 and CDR2 from the germline V gene are MDHEN and SYDVKM. This CDR3 has 18 residues. V lost 6 bases and J 0 bases, leaving 21 bases between the germline ends. CDR3 sequence (DNA): TGTGCCAGCAGAGCAGGACGGACGAAGGGGCCCTCTGGAAACACCATATATTTT. Its translation: CASRAGRTKGPSGNTIYF.

The chain joins TRBV7-2 to TRBJ2-5; possibly TRBD2 for D (7 bases). V dropped 1 base and J dropped 7 bases, with 16 bases sitting between them. The CDR3 totals 15 residues. CDR1 is SGHTA and CDR2 is FQGNSA in the germline V gene. CDR3 DNA: TGTGCCAGCAGCTTAGATGGCGGGGGCCTTTGGACCCAGTACTTC. The encoded protein is CASSLDGGGLWTQYF.

The V gene is TRBV5-1, the J gene TRBJ2-6; D is ambiguous. Trimming stripped 3 bases from V and 0 bases from J, with 10 bases between. This CDR3 spans 16 amino acids. Looked up from germline, CDR1 is SGHRS and CDR2 is YFSETQ. CDR3 region: CASSSLTRSGANVLTF. The CDR3 DNA sequence: TGCGCCAGCAGCTCCCTAACCCGCTCTGGGGCCAACGTCCTGACTTTC.

The chain uses TRBV27 and TRBJ2-5; 16 nucleotides agree with TRBD2. J lost 5 bases, V lost 6 bases, and 9 bases had no gene match. This CDR3 has 17 amino acids. Germline CDR1 reads MNHEY; CDR2 reads SMNVEV (reference sequence). In nucleotides, the CDR3 is TGTGCCAGCAGGGGACTAGCGGGGGGGCCGGTTTCGGAGACCCAGTACTTC. Translated, it gives CASRGLAGGPVSETQYF.

V is TRBV7-9 and J is TRBJ1-6, with D tentatively TRBD1 (6 bases). Germline V CDR1 and CDR2: SEHNR, FQNEAQ (reference sequence). There are 16 residues in the CDR3. Trimming removed 5 bases at V and 5 bases at J, with 16 bases between. CDR3 DNA: TGTGCCAGCAGCCTACGGGTCAGGGGCGATAATTCACCCCTCCACTTT. As protein: CASSLRVRGDNSPLHF.

This clone was counted between two and nine times. The chain's CDR3 is CASSLGGVGTGSPLHF. CDR3 coding DNA: TGTGCCAGCAGCCTTGGGGGGGTCGGGACGGGCTCACCCCTCCACTTT. The chain combines TRBV25-1 with TRBJ1-6, with D perhaps TRBD1 (5 bases). The V gene's germline CDR1 is MGHDK and CDR2 SYGVNS. Trimming left V 6 bases short and J 10 bases short, with 22 bases between. The CDR3 sequence is 16 residues long.

The rearrangement uses TRBV2 and TRBJ2-5; TRBD1 aligns across 10 bases. V lost 2 bases and J lost 4; bases outside the gene matches: 4. From germline, CDR1 is SNHLY and CDR2 FYNNEI. The CDR3 is made up of 15 amino acids. CDR3 residues: CASSEMGQGRETQYF. The CDR3 bases are TGTGCCAGCAGTGAAATGGGACAGGGGCGAGAGACCCAGTACTTC.

This sequence joins TRBV2 and TRBJ2-1, with 7 bases aligning to TRBD1. The CDR3 has 15 residues. The V and J ends lost 3 bases and 6 bases, in that order; junction bases with no gene match: 8. CDR1 SNHLY and CDR2 FYNNEI come from the germline V gene. The CDR3 bases are TGTGCCAGCAGTGACAGGGACAGCCTCCTCAATGAGCAGTTCTTC. It encodes CASSDRDSLLNEQFF.

This chain joins TRBV4-1 and TRBJ1-4, with D maybe TRBD1 (6 bases). The CDR3 is made up of 16 amino acids. Germline V lookup: CDR1 MGHRA, CDR2 YSYEKL. Trimming took off 2 bases at V and 2 bases at J, with 12 bases between the two ends. The CDR3 loop is CASSQRGGWTNEKLFF. The CDR3 coding sequence is TGCGCCAGCAGCCAACGGGGGGGCTGGACTAATGAAAAACTGTTTTTT.

The CDR3 is CASSPYYSPRRDTGELFF. The CDR3 region has the DNA TGTGCCAGCAGCCCGTACTATTCCCCTAGGCGGGACACCGGGGAGCTGTTTTTT. The chain has TRBV7-2 and TRBJ2-2; tentative D call: TRBD2 (5 bases). CDR1 SGHTA and CDR2 FQGNSA come from the germline V gene. The CDR3 extends over 18 amino acids. V was shortened by 5 bases and J by 3 bases, with 22 bases between the two germline ends.

The chain links TRBV7-8 to TRBJ1-1; D gene unclear. Germline V gives CDR1 SGHVS, CDR2 FQNEAQ. Deletions cut 0 bases from V and 1 base from J, with 6 bases between. The CDR3 spans 14 residues. CDR3 region: CASSLAAGNTEAFF. CDR3 coding DNA: TGTGCCAGCAGCTTAGCGGCAGGGAACACTGAAGCTTTCTTT.

The V and J genes are TRBV27 and TRBJ1-2; 10 nucleotides align to TRBD1. CDR1 and CDR2 from the germline V gene are MNHEY and SMNVEV (reference sequence). The CDR3 covers 13 residues. V was clipped by 3 bases and J by 6 bases; unmatched bases: 1. Here the CDR3 DNA reads TGTGCCAGCAGTTTGGGGACAGGGGATGGCTACACCTTC. Its protein product is CASSLGTGDGYTF.

CDR3 residues: CAWSVRTGKAYEQYF. CDR3 DNA: TGTGCCTGGAGTGTCCGGACAGGAAAGGCCTACGAGCAGTACTTC. The J gene is TRBJ2-7, the V gene TRBV30; 7 bases fit TRBD1. Germline values: CDR1 GTSNPN, CDR2 SVGIG (reference sequence). The CDR3 has 15 residues. After removal of 0 bases from V and 2 bases from J, the junction contained 7 bases not matched to a gene. Complete variable domain (other parts from reference TRBV30 and TRBJ2-7): SQTIHQWPATLVQPVGSPLSLECTVEGTSNPNLYWYRQAAGRGLQLLFYSVGIGQISSEVPQNLSASRPQDRQFILSSKKLLLSDSGFYLCAWSVRTGKAYEQYFGPGTRLTVT.

The chain joins TRBV9 to TRBJ2-3; D gene uncertain. The V end lost 1 base, the J end lost 4 bases, and 13 bases lay between the germline ends. Germline CDR1 and CDR2: SGDLS and YYNGEE. The CDR3 has 15 amino acids. In DNA form, the CDR3 reads TGTGCCAGCAGCGTACAGGATTTTTCAGCAGATACGCAGTATTTT. Its protein product is CASSVQDFSADTQYF. Complete variable domain (other parts from reference TRBV9 and TRBJ2-3): DSGVTQTPKHLITATGQRVTLRCSPRSGDLSVYWYQQSLDQGLQFLIQYYNGEERAKGNILERFSAQQFPDLHSELNLSSLELGDSALYFCASSVQDFSADTQYFGPGTRLTVL.

The chain couples TRBV30 to TRBJ2-7, with 7 bases identical to TRBD2. V was clipped by 3 bases and J by 7 bases; unmatched bases: 12. The CDR3 contains 14 residues. Germline V gives CDR1 GTSNPN, CDR2 SVGIG (reference sequence). In nucleotides, the CDR3 is TGTGCCTGGAGCAGCGGGGCCGAATCGGGAGAGCAGTACTTC. It encodes CAWSSGAESGEQYF.

The chain is built from TRBV19 and TRBJ1-4, with 9 bases that match TRBD1. V lost 5 bases, J lost 7 bases, and 11 bases stayed unmatched. CDR3 length: 16 residues. Per the germline V gene, CDR1 is LNHDA and CDR2 is SQIVND (reference sequence). The chain's CDR3 is CASSARSGTGTEKLFF. The CDR3 nucleotides are TGTGCCAGTAGTGCCCGCTCGGGGACAGGGACTGAAAAACTGTTTTTT.

The rearrangement uses TRBV25-1 and TRBJ2-7; D remains ambiguous. V lost 1 base, J lost 5 bases, and 9 bases lay in between. This CDR3 comprises 13 residues. CDR1 and CDR2 from the germline V gene are MGHDK and SYGVNS. CDR3 nucleotide sequence: TGTGCCAGCAGTGAATCTTCGTTCGACGAGCAGTACTTC. Its protein product is CASSESSFDEQYF.

This clone came up once. This sequence joins TRBV7-2 and TRBJ2-3, with TRBD2 matching over 9 bases. This CDR3 region has 15 residues. V lost 5 bases and J lost 1; bases outside the gene matches: 4. The germline V gene encodes CDR1 SGHTA and CDR2 FQGNSA. In DNA form, the CDR3 reads TGTGCCAGCAGCCCCCAGCGGGGGGGCACAGATACGCAGTATTTT. This sequence encodes CASSPQRGGTDTQYF.

The chain is built from TRBV5-1 and TRBJ1-6; D uncertain. V lost 1 base and J 7 bases, leaving 21 bases between the germline ends. This CDR3 has 18 amino acids. Germline V gives CDR1 SGHRS, CDR2 YFSETQ. The CDR3 bases are TGCGCCAGCAGCTTGCTATCGCACTCTCAGCGGGAGAATTCACCCCTCCACTTT. Amino acid sequence: CASSLLSHSQRENSPLHF.